The clone carrying this TCR beta chain was detected only a few times. Authors' methods: From reference gene primer amplification, estimates of nucleated cell counts were derived. The method was immunoSEQ multiplex PCR; TCRdb's version includes in-frame clones alone and lacks a portion of them. V and J calls and clone size come straight from that table; D and trimming were deduced from the DNA. In the table there are about 59,000 clones, about 73% of which are singletons. Germline V CDR1 and CDR2: SGHVS, FQNEAQ. This CDR3 is built from 13 residues. The V gene lost 4 bases and the J gene lost 8 bases, with 9 bases spanning the gap. This sample is part of a study of blood T cell repertoires in COVID-19. Whole-study context: The samples span acute and convalescent COVID-19 from the United States, Italy and Spain. In each case, the material was cDNA or gDNA derived from T cells, B-cell-depleted T cells, or PBMCs.

Sequences were obtained from peripheral blood. The sequence derives from a woman in her seventies with acute or convalescent COVID-19. V and J are TRBV7-8 and TRBJ1-6, with D possibly matching TRBD1 (5 bases). The CDR3, as DNA: TGTGCCAGCAGCTCCAGGGCCGATTCACCCCTCCACTTT. Amino acid sequence: CASSSRADSPLHF.